This T cell receptor (beta chain) was sequenced in a study of shared clonotypes between healthy human individuals. Data came from immunoSEQ multiplex PCR; TCRdb stores just in-frame clones and leaves some out. The sample holds 400,000 or so clones; approximately 97% are singletons and the top ten take 0.25% to 0.35%. With 5 bases removed from V and 3 bases from J, the gap between germline ends came to 9 bases. The CDR3 extends over 13 amino acids. Germline CDR1 PRHDT, CDR2 FYEKMQ (reference sequence). The sequencing input was memory CD8+ T cells sorted from blood. Subset described: CD45RO+ cells pooled with CCR7-negative TemRA cells. The receptor was isolated from a man under 40 in good health. The chain joins TRBV13 to TRBJ2-3; maybe TRBD2 (6 bases). CDR3 sequence reads: CASSPAGTDTQYF. In nucleotides, the CDR3 is TGTGCCAGCAGCCCCGCGGGGACAGATACGCAGTATTTT. The whole variable domain, remainder taken from reference TRBV13 and TRBJ2-3, is AAGVIQSPRHLIKEKRETATLKCYPIPRHDTVYWYQQGPGQDPQFLISFYEKMQSDKGSIPDRFSAQQFSDYHSELNMSSLELGDSALYFCASSPAGTDTQYFGPGTRLTVL.